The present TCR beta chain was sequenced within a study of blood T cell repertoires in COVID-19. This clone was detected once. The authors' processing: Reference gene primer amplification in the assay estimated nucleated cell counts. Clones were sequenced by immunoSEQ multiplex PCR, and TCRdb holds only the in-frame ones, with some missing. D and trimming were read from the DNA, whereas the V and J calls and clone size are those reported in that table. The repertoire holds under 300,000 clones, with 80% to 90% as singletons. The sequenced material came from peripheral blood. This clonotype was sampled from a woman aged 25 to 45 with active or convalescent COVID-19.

The CDR3 is CASSLGGGGFSSPLHF. CDR3 coding DNA: TGTGCCAGCAGCTTAGGGGGGGGCGGATTTTCTTCACCCCTCCACTTT. V usage is TRBV7-2 and J usage is TRBJ1-6; possible D gene TRBD1, 6 bases. CDR3 length: 16 residues. CDR1 SGHTA and CDR2 FQGNSA come from the germline V gene. The ends were cut back, 1 base at V and 9 bases at J, with 16 bases in the middle.